The subject of this entry is one T cell receptor (beta chain). The source of the sample is a study of blood T cell repertoires in COVID-19. Study summary: COVID-19 samples collected from the United States, Italy and Spain covered acute and convalescent phases. The cDNA or gDNA used as material had been derived from T cells, B-cell-depleted T cells, or PBMCs.

Authors' processing steps: Estimated nucleated cell counts came from reference gene primer amplification. Measured with immunoSEQ multiplex PCR; TCRdb has only the in-frame clones, and not every one. For V, J and clone size, that table is used; D and trimming come from the DNA. The table has more than 75,000 clones, approximately 89% seen once. Germline CDR1 SEHNR, CDR2 FQNEAQ (reference sequence). The length of the CDR3 is 14 residues. The J segment lost 6 bases and the V segment lost 7 bases, leaving 8 bases of the junction unmatched. The source of this sequence is a man aged 45-65 years with acute or convalescent COVID-19. Sequencing input: peripheral blood. V usage is TRBV7-9 and J usage is TRBJ2-7, with TRBD1 matching over 11 bases. The CDR3 region is CASISGDRGGEQYF. The CDR3 DNA follows: TGTGCCAGCATCTCCGGGGACAGGGGGGGCGAGCAGTACTTC.